This entry lists 32 T cell receptor beta chains sequenced from one sample in a study of shared clonotypes between healthy human individuals. This table comes from immunoSEQ multiplex PCR, and its TCRdb copy is limited to in-frame clones, with some not included. There are about 610,000 clones in the sample; approximately 96% occur only once, and less than 0.12% lies in the top ten. Positive CCR7 selection of CD45RO-negative cells yielded the naive CD8 cells, and terminally differentiated effector memory CD45RA+ cells were excluded. Sequencing was performed on naive CD8+ T cells sorted from blood. These receptors came from a woman aged 30 to 39 in good health.

The J gene is TRBJ2-7, the V gene TRBV10-1; 8 bases fit TRBD1. J lost 4 bases, V lost 2 bases, and 7 bases had no gene match. The germline gives CDR1 WNHNN, CDR2 SYGVQD (reference sequence). This CDR3 is built from 15 residues. As DNA, the CDR3 is TGCGCCAGCAGTGAGACGGACAGGGCTCCTTACGAGCAGTACTTC. Protein sequence: CASSETDRAPYEQYF.

With respect to this clone: This sample includes further DNA sequences coding for the same CDR3. CDR3 in amino acids: CASSLGFTEAFF. The CDR3 region has the DNA TGTGCCAGCAGTTTAGGGTTCACTGAAGCTTTCTTT. V usage is TRBV28 and J usage is TRBJ1-1; D call uncertain. CDR1 is MDHEN, CDR2 SYDVKM, per germline. The CDR3 has 12 residues. Trimming stripped 2 bases from V and 4 bases from J, with 5 bases between.

The J gene is TRBJ2-7, the V gene TRBV7-9, with TRBD2 identical over 13 bases. This CDR3 spans 15 amino acids. Germline trimming cut 5 bases from V and 4 bases from J; bases unmatched to any gene: 5. Per germline, CDR1 SEHNR and CDR2 FQNEAQ (reference sequence). The CDR3 reads CASSRTSGRGYEQYF. CDR3 coding DNA: TGTGCCAGCAGCCGGACTAGCGGGAGAGGGTACGAGCAGTACTTC.

V is TRBV7-8 and J is TRBJ2-3; TRBD2 aligns across 8 bases. V gave up 4 bases and J gave up 4 bases; unmatched junction bases: 4. Germline CDR1 is SGHVS and CDR2 is FQNEAQ. This CDR3 has 14 amino acids. The CDR3 DNA reads as TGTGCCAGCAGCTCGGGGGGGGAGTCAGATACGCAGTATTTT. As protein: CASSSGGESDTQYF.

The chain recombines TRBV5-1 with TRBJ1-2; no firm D call. Trimming removed 3 bases at V and 1 base at J, with 10 bases between. The V gene's germline CDR1 is SGHRS and CDR2 YFSETQ. The CDR3 has 14 amino acids. CDR3 protein: CASSSGDRNYGYTF. In DNA, the CDR3 is TGCGCCAGCAGCTCAGGTGACCGTAACTATGGCTACACCTTC. Using reference TRBV5-1 and TRBJ1-2 for the parts outside the CDR3, the full variable domain is KAGVTQTPRYLIKTRGQQVTLSCSPISGHRSVSWYQQTPGQGLQFLFEYFSETQRNKGNFPGRFSGRQFSNSRSEMNVSTLELGDSALYLCASSSGDRNYGYTFGSGTRLTVV.

This rearrangement joins TRBV4-1 to TRBJ2-5; a weak D match, TRBD2 (6 bases). Between the trimmed V and J ends, which lost 2 bases and 14 bases, there was a span of 18 bases. CDR1 is MGHRA and CDR2 is YSYEKL in the germline V gene. The CDR3 is made up of 13 amino acids. As DNA, the CDR3 is TGCGCCAGCAGCCAAATGTTGGGGGACTTCCTTTACTTC. This sequence encodes CASSQMLGDFLYF.

This chain uses TRBV15 with TRBJ2-7; D unresolved. CDR1 and CDR2 (germline): LNHNV, YYDKDF (reference sequence). The V end was cut by 6 bases, the J end by 3 bases, with 12 bases between. This CDR3 contains 13 residues. The CDR3 DNA reads as TGTGCCACCAGACCGGACGTCTTCTACGAGCAGTACTTC. Translated, it gives CATRPDVFYEQYF.

The chain combines TRBV27 with TRBJ2-5; 12 bases fit TRBD2. The closer fit of TRBJ2-7 to the DNA end suggests the J call may be wrong. The CDR3 is made up of 15 amino acids. Germline lookup yields CDR1 MNHEY and CDR2 SMNVEV (reference sequence). The CDR3 sequence: CASSYTSGRSHEQYF. CDR3 bases: TGTGCCAGCAGTTACACTAGCGGGAGGAGCCACGAGCAGTACTTC.

The V and J genes are TRBV10-2 and TRBJ2-7; 7 bases line up with TRBD2. This CDR3 has 16 amino acids. Germline lookup yields CDR1 WSHSY and CDR2 SAAADI. V trimming: 3 bases; J trimming: 3 bases; junction bases outside the gene matches: 11. The CDR3 here is CASSEGEGFMGYEQYF. CDR3 DNA: TGCGCCAGCAGTGAAGGGGAGGGCTTCATGGGCTACGAGCAGTACTTC.

The V call is TRBV2, the J call TRBJ2-3; the match to TRBD1 covers 8 bases. The germline V gene encodes CDR1 SNHLY and CDR2 FYNNEI. The ends lost 7 bases at V and 4 bases at J; junction bases unmatched: 7. This CDR3 has 14 amino acids. This CDR3 is CASTWTGMADTQYF. In DNA, the CDR3 is TGTGCCAGCACCTGGACAGGGATGGCAGATACGCAGTATTTT.

J is TRBJ1-4 and V is TRBV19; D not certain. This CDR3 has 15 amino acids. Between the trimmed V and J ends, which lost 7 bases and 4 bases, there was a span of 16 bases. Germline V gene data show CDR1 as LNHDA and CDR2 as SQIVND (reference sequence). CDR3 nucleotide sequence: TGTGCCAGTACCACCTACCTGGGTCATAATGAAAAACTGTTTTTT. Protein: CASTTYLGHNEKLFF.

The chain is built from TRBV27 and TRBJ2-2; D is uncertain. Germline CDR1 and CDR2: MNHEY and SMNVEV (reference sequence). V gave up 3 bases and J gave up 7 bases, with 6 bases separating them. The CDR3 covers 12 residues. CDR3 nucleotide sequence: TGTGCCAGCAGTTTTACAAGCGGGGAGCTGTTTTTT. Protein product: CASSFTSGELFF.

The chain is built from TRBV28 and TRBJ2-3; 9 nucleotides line up with TRBD2. Germline V gene data show CDR1 as MDHEN and CDR2 as SYDVKM. The CDR3 consists of 15 residues. V gave up 7 bases and J gave up 5 bases; unmatched junction bases: 10. CDR3 residues: CASNPGLAGLDTQYF. Written as DNA, the CDR3 is TGTGCCAGCAACCCCGGGCTAGCGGGGCTAGATACGCAGTATTTT.

About this clone: The identical CDR3 is also encoded by other nucleotide sequences in the sample. This chain joins TRBV28 and TRBJ2-3; no firm D call. Germline CDR1 and CDR2: MDHEN and SYDVKM. The CDR3 consists of 10 residues. Trimming took off 4 bases at V and 7 bases at J, with 3 bases between the two ends. CDR3 coding DNA: TGTGCCAGCAGTTCCCATACGCAGTATTTT. Its protein product is CASSSHTQYF.

The chain is built from TRBV6-5 and TRBJ2-7, with TRBD1 matching 7 bases. The germline V gene has CDR1 MNHEY and CDR2 SVGAGI. V lost 6 bases and J lost 0; bases outside the gene matches: 5. The CDR3 is 14 residues long. In DNA, the CDR3 is TGTGCCAGCAGCTCCCGGGACAGCTCCTACGAGCAGTACTTC. Its protein is CASSSRDSSYEQYF.

V is TRBV5-6 and J is TRBJ2-7, with 7 bases that match TRBD2. CDR3 length: 15 residues. The J segment lost 1 base and the V segment lost 1 base, leaving 5 bases of the junction unmatched. The germline CDR1 and CDR2 sequences are SGHDT and YYEEEE. In DNA, the CDR3 is TGTGCCAGCAGCTTGACGGCTAGCGGATCCTACGAGCAGTACTTC. Protein sequence: CASSLTASGSYEQYF. Filled out from reference TRBV5-6 and TRBJ2-7, the complete variable domain reads DAGVTQSPTHLIKTRGQQVTLRCSPKSGHDTVSWYQQALGQGPQFIFQYYEEEERQRGNFPDRFSGHQFPNYSSELNVNALLLGDSALYLCASSLTASGSYEQYFGPGTRLTVT.

Concerning this clone itself: The junction departs from germline at one end; a sequencing error may be responsible. V and J are TRBV27 and TRBJ1-5; weak D call: TRBD1 (5 bases). The CDR3 spans 16 residues. CDR1 and CDR2 (germline): MNHEY, SMNVEV (reference sequence). The CDR3 loop reads CASSLSIRQGNQPQHF. The CDR3 nucleotides are TGTGCCAGCAGTTTATCGATCCGCCAGGGCAACCAGCCCCAGCATTTT.

This chain connects TRBV5-1 to TRBJ2-7, with D tentatively TRBD1 (6 bases). CDR1 is SGHRS and CDR2 is YFSETQ in the germline V gene. Trimming took 3 bases from V and 2 from J, leaving 15 bases between them. The CDR3 consists of 15 residues. The CDR3 reads CASSSFEGQPYEQYF. In nucleotides, the CDR3 is TGCGCCAGCAGCTCCTTCGAAGGACAGCCCTACGAGCAGTACTTC. Combining the CDR3 with reference TRBV5-1 and TRBJ2-7 gives the whole variable domain KAGVTQTPRYLIKTRGQQVTLSCSPISGHRSVSWYQQTPGQGLQFLFEYFSETQRNKGNFPGRFSGRQFSNSRSEMNVSTLELGDSALYLCASSSFEGQPYEQYFGPGTRLTVT.

For the CDR3, the DNA is TGTGCCAGCAGTTACGAGTCACCTAGCGGGAGTGAGCAGTTCTTC. Encoded protein: CASSYESPSGSEQFF. This rearrangement joins TRBV6-6 to TRBJ2-1, with 10 bases matching TRBD2. CDR1 and CDR2 from the germline V gene are MNHNY and SVGAGI (reference sequence). With V trimmed by 2 bases and J by 9 bases, 7 bases remained unmatched. The CDR3 runs 15 residues.

The genes are TRBV6-5 and TRBJ2-7; 8 bases are a match to TRBD2. Germline CDR1 is MNHEY and CDR2 is SVGAGI. With V trimmed by 0 bases and J by 0 bases, 4 bases remained unmatched. This CDR3 has 16 amino acids. CDR3 nucleotide sequence: TGTGCCAGCAGTTACTCGGGGAGCGGGAGCTCCTACGAGCAGTACTTC. It translates to CASSYSGSGSSYEQYF.

The chain combines TRBV7-2 with TRBJ2-7, with TRBD1 matching 9 bases. There are 17 residues in the CDR3. The V and J ends lost 4 bases and 2 bases, in that order; junction bases with no gene match: 12. CDR1 is SGHTA, CDR2 FQGNSA, per germline. The CDR3 reads CASSSRDRVGFAYEQYF. CDR3 sequence (DNA): TGTGCCAGCAGCTCCCGGGACAGGGTCGGGTTTGCCTACGAGCAGTACTTC.

The chain uses TRBV5-4 and TRBJ2-3; no clear D gene. This CDR3 contains 12 residues. V lost 1 base to trimming and J lost 4 bases, with 4 bases between them. Germline CDR1 SGHNT, CDR2 YYREEE (reference sequence). The CDR3 region has the DNA TGTGCCAGCAGCTTGACCGCAGATACGCAGTATTTT. Amino acids: CASSLTADTQYF.

As to this clone: Mismatch with germline at one junction end may stem from a read error. The V and J genes are TRBV7-9 and TRBJ2-2, with D unclear. The CDR3 covers 14 residues. The V gene's germline CDR1 is SEHNR and CDR2 FQNEAQ (reference sequence). CDR3 bases: TGTGCCAGCAGACAGATCAAGAACTCCGGGGAGCTGTTTTTT. It yields the protein CASRQIKNSGELFF.

CDR3 amino acids: CSVEDKAHDSYEQYF. The CDR3 DNA reads as TGCAGCGTTGAAGATAAGGCCCACGACTCCTACGAGCAGTACTTC. This chain links TRBV29-1 with TRBJ2-7; D not certain. CDR1 SQVTM and CDR2 ANQGSEA come from the germline V gene. This CDR3 is built from 15 residues. The V gene lost 0 bases and the J gene lost 0 bases, with 12 bases spanning the gap.

The CDR3 loop is CASSLSDRYEQYF. The DNA for the CDR3 is TGTGCCAGCAGTTTATCAGACAGATACGAGCAGTACTTC. The chain links TRBV27 to TRBJ2-7; perhaps TRBD1 as D (5 bases). The CDR3 is 13 residues long. The V end was cut by 0 bases, the J end by 4 bases, with 7 bases between. CDR1 is MNHEY, CDR2 SMNVEV, per germline (reference sequence).

The chain carries TRBV5-6 and TRBJ2-3; weak D call: TRBD2 (5 bases). Germline V CDR1 and CDR2: SGHDT, YYEEEE. The CDR3 consists of 16 residues. With 1 base removed from V and 4 bases from J, the gap between germline ends came to 16 bases. The CDR3 nucleotides are TGTGCCAGCAGCTTGAGGGAGTACAAAAAGGCAGATACGCAGTATTTT. Protein sequence: CASSLREYKKADTQYF.

The chain employs TRBV19 and TRBJ2-1; 10 positions match TRBD1. This CDR3 region has 16 residues. Germline values: CDR1 LNHDA, CDR2 SQIVND (reference sequence). V gave up 3 bases and J gave up 4 bases; unmatched junction bases: 6. CDR3 residues: CASSMETGGLYNEQFF. In DNA form, the CDR3 reads TGTGCCAGTAGTATGGAGACAGGGGGCTTATACAATGAGCAGTTCTTC.

J is TRBJ1-1 and V is TRBV27; the D is unclear. The CDR3 length is 15 residues. V was trimmed by 2 bases and J by 1 base, leaving 11 bases between them. The germline CDR1 and CDR2 sequences are MNHEY and SMNVEV (reference sequence). The CDR3 here is CASSLSVAANTEAFF. The CDR3 DNA is TGTGCCAGCAGTTTAAGTGTGGCGGCGAACACTGAAGCTTTCTTT.

J is TRBJ2-7 and V is TRBV19; TRBD2 agrees at 13 bases. The germline V gene has CDR1 LNHDA and CDR2 SQIVND (reference sequence). This CDR3 is built from 19 residues. J gave up 2 bases and V 3 bases, and 13 bases lay outside the gene matches. CDR3: CASSIQGGLAGEYTYEQYF. The CDR3 bases are TGTGCCAGTAGTATCCAGGGAGGACTAGCGGGAGAGTATACCTACGAGCAGTACTTC.

This clone was counted a single time. This chain links TRBV15 with TRBJ2-1, with no clear D. Germline CDR1 is LNHNV and CDR2 is YYDKDF (reference sequence). V shed 6 bases and J shed 3 bases, with 3 bases lying between them. The CDR3 has 11 residues. The CDR3 loop reads CATRIYNEQFF. The DNA of the CDR3 is TGTGCCACCAGGATCTACAATGAGCAGTTCTTC.

The rearrangement links TRBV6-1 to TRBJ1-4; no clear D gene. V gave up 6 bases and J gave up 2 bases, with 13 bases separating them. This CDR3 region has 15 residues. Looked up from germline, CDR1 is MNHNS and CDR2 is SASEGT. The CDR3 coding sequence is TGTGCCAGCAGAGACCTACAGTATACTAATGAAAAACTGTTTTTT. Its translation: CASRDLQYTNEKLFF.

The rearrangement links TRBV27 to TRBJ2-5, with TRBD1 identical over 9 bases. Germline V CDR1 and CDR2: MNHEY, SMNVEV (reference sequence). The CDR3 is made up of 15 amino acids. V lost 6 bases to trimming and J lost 5 bases; unmatched junction nucleotides: 10. The CDR3 sequence is CASRPIGTGIETQYF. CDR3 nucleotide sequence: TGTGCCAGCAGGCCCATCGGGACAGGGATCGAGACCCAGTACTTC.